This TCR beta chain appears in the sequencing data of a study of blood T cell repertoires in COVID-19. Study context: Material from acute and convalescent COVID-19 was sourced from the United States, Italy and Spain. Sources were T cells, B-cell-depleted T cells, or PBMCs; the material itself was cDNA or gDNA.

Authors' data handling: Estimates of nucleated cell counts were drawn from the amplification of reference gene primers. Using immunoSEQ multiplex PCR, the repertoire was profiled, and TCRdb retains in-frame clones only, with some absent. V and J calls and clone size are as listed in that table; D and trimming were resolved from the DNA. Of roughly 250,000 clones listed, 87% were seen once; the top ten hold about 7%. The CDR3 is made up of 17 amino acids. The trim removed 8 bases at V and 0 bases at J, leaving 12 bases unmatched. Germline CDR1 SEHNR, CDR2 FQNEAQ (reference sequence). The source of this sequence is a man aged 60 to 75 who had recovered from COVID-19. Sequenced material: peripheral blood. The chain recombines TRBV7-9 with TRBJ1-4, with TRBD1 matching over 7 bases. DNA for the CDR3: TGTGCCAGCTCCTCGGGACAGAATTATGCAACTAATGAAAAACTGTTTTTT. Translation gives CASSSGQNYATNEKLFF.